This T cell receptor (beta chain) originates from a study of cytomegalovirus exposure and HLA in healthy donors. Findings of the study overall: Later analysis showed most CMV-associated TCR beta chains appearing HLA-restricted.

On this clone: The antigen is undetermined.

This CDR3 spans 14 amino acids. With 0 bases removed from V and 6 bases from J, the gap between germline ends came to 9 bases. CDR1 is MGHRA and CDR2 is YSYEKL in the germline V gene. All the people who gave samples were healthy bone marrow donors. In the PCR, 60 Vbeta and 13 Jbeta primers were used. Profiled with immunoSEQ multiplex PCR; TCRdb holds only in-frame clones, not every one. Listed are roughly 120,000 clones; around 3.6% falls within the top ten. The chain combines TRBV4-1 with TRBJ1-5, with D possibly TRBD1 on 5 matching bases. This receptor was identified in a man aged 18 to 30 in good health and CMV-seronegative. Source material: PBMCs. The DNA for the CDR3 is TGCGCCAGCAGCCAAGAAGGCAGGGCTCAGCCCCAGCATTTT. It yields the protein CASSQEGRAQPQHF.